These 21 T cell receptor beta chains came from one sample sequenced in a study of blood T cell repertoires in COVID-19. Clones were sequenced by immunoSEQ multiplex PCR, and TCRdb holds only the in-frame ones, with some missing. This table has around 250,000 clones, approximately 90% appearing once. The sequencing sample was made of PBMCs or T cells enriched from blood (not recorded which). The receptors originated from a man aged 18 to 30 who had recovered from COVID-19.

The chain combines TRBV29-1 with TRBJ2-1; TRBD1 aligns across 8 bases. Looked up from germline, CDR1 is SQVTM and CDR2 is ANQGSEA. The junction had 6 bases not matched to a gene; V was cut back by 2 bases and J by 0 bases. The CDR3 runs to 16 residues. This chain's CDR3 is CSVEHRDRSSYNEQFF. The DNA of the CDR3 is TGCAGCGTTGAACACCGGGACAGGAGCTCCTACAATGAGCAGTTCTTC.

The gene calls are TRBV13 and TRBJ1-1; 7 nucleotides match TRBD1. The CDR3 is 14 amino acids. V dropped 1 base and J dropped 5; count of bases not matched to a gene: 4. The germline V gene has CDR1 PRHDT and CDR2 FYEKMQ (reference sequence). The CDR3 region has the DNA TGTGCCAGCAGCTTAGACAGGGGTTTGACTGAAGCTTTCTTT. It is translated as CASSLDRGLTEAFF.

This clone was seen once. J is TRBJ1-1 and V is TRBV28; 7 bases align to TRBD1. J lost 1 base, V lost 2 bases, and 7 bases had no gene match. Germline assignment: CDR1 MDHEN and CDR2 SYDVKM. This CDR3 contains 16 residues. CDR3 bases: TGTGCCAGCAGTTTAGTGGGGACAGAGTGGAACACTGAAGCTTTCTTT. This encodes CASSLVGTEWNTEAFF. Full variable domain (remainder filled in from reference TRBV28 and TRBJ1-1): DVKVTQSSRYLVKRTGEKVFLECVQDMDHENMFWYRQDPGLGLRLIYFSYDVKMKEKGDIPEGYSVSREKKERFSLILESASTNQTSMYLCASSLVGTEWNTEAFFGQGTRLTVV.

V usage is TRBV19 and J usage is TRBJ1-2, with D unresolved. The CDR3 is made up of 14 amino acids. CDR1 LNHDA and CDR2 SQIVND come from the germline V gene (reference sequence). Trimming took off 4 bases at V and 4 bases at J, with 13 bases between the two ends. The CDR3: CASSNTEGAYGYTF. DNA of the CDR3: TGTGCCAGTAGTAATACGGAGGGCGCCTATGGCTACACCTTC.

The chain employs TRBV4-1 and TRBJ1-6; a weak D match, TRBD1 (6 bases). Germline V gene lookup returns CDR1 MGHRA and CDR2 YSYEKL. With 4 bases removed from V and 5 bases from J, the gap between germline ends came to 18 bases. The CDR3 has 17 amino acids. CDR3 nucleotide sequence: TGCGCCAGCAGCCGAGGGATATTGGGGGCGAATAATTCACCCCTCCACTTT. Translating it yields CASSRGILGANNSPLHF.

V is TRBV10-1 and J is TRBJ2-2; D not certain. Germline values: CDR1 WNHNN, CDR2 SYGVQD (reference sequence). The CDR3 length is 12 residues. Deletions cut 0 bases from V and 8 bases from J, with 4 bases between. The CDR3 DNA follows: TGCGCCAGCAGTGAGTCCGGGGGGGAGCTGTTTTTT. The encoded protein is CASSESGGELFF.

J is TRBJ1-5 and V is TRBV6-1; no clear D. V lost 3 bases, J lost 7 bases, and 13 bases lay in between. This CDR3 has 14 amino acids. From germline, CDR1 is MNHNS and CDR2 SASEGT. The CDR3 loop reads CASSETRGNQPQHF. The CDR3 DNA follows: TGTGCCAGCAGTGAGACGAGAGGAAACCAGCCCCAGCATTTT.

The chain carries TRBV14 and TRBJ1-2; TRBD1 matches 7 bases. This CDR3 is 14 amino acids long. The J segment lost 8 bases and the V segment lost 0 bases, leaving 6 bases of the junction unmatched. Germline V gives CDR1 SGHDN, CDR2 FVKESK. The CDR3, as DNA: TGTGCCAGCAGCCAAGATTTTGCAGGGGGAGGCTACACCTTC. Encoded protein: CASSQDFAGGGYTF.

The J gene is TRBJ2-7, the V gene TRBV12-3 or TRBV12-4; weak D call: TRBD2 (5 bases). V was clipped by 5 bases and J by 6 bases, with 14 bases between them. This CDR3 has 13 amino acids. The CDR3 nucleotides read TGTGCCAGCAGTGGGCGGGTATCTGGCGAGCAGTACTTC. Residues: CASSGRVSGEQYF.

This clone was observed a single time. This chain links TRBV29-1 with TRBJ2-3, with D possibly matching TRBD2 (6 bases). CDR1 and CDR2 (germline): SQVTM, ANQGSEA. CDR3 length equals 12 residues. V dropped 7 bases and J dropped 6 bases, with 14 bases sitting between them. CDR3 nucleotides: TGCAGCGCTGTGGGGGGTAAGGATACGCAGTATTTT. It yields the protein CSAVGGKDTQYF.

This clone was counted once. The chain combines TRBV27 with TRBJ1-4; D not resolved. Trimming pared 5 bases from V and 4 bases from J, leaving 11 bases between. Germline V lookup: CDR1 MNHEY, CDR2 SMNVEV (reference sequence). The CDR3 sequence is 14 residues long. For the CDR3, the DNA is TGTGCCAGCAGTCGGACGGACTTTAATGAAAAACTGTTTTTT. Protein sequence: CASSRTDFNEKLFF.

This clone came up a few times. The CDR3 coding sequence is TGTGCCAGCAGCTTAACCCCCGACAGGGCGATTGAAAAACTGTTTTTT. Its protein product is CASSLTPDRAIEKLFF. The chain carries TRBV7-9 and TRBJ1-4; 7 positions agree with TRBD1. The CDR3 loop spans 16 amino acids. After removal of 2 bases from V and 7 bases from J, the junction contained 10 bases not matched to a gene. In germline, CDR1 is SEHNR, CDR2 FQNEAQ (reference sequence).

The chain is built from TRBV3-1 (or the pseudogene TRBV3-2) and TRBJ1-2, with 7 positions matching TRBD1. The germline V gene has CDR1 LGHDT and CDR2 YNNKEL (reference sequence). The CDR3 runs to 13 residues. J lost 8 bases, V lost 2 bases, and 5 bases had no gene match. CDR3 DNA sequence: TGTGCCAGCAGCCAAAACAGGGGCCAGGGCTACACCTTC. Protein: CASSQNRGQGYTF.

This rearrangement joins TRBV7-3 to TRBJ2-5; 14 bases line up with TRBD2. V trimming: 2 bases; J trimming: 5 bases; junction bases outside the gene matches: 4. CDR3 length equals 16 residues. Germline V gene data show CDR1 as SGHTA and CDR2 as FQGTGA. The chain's CDR3 is CASSLGTSGRLETQYF. For the CDR3, the DNA is TGTGCCAGCAGCTTAGGGACTAGCGGGAGATTGGAGACCCAGTACTTC.

The gene calls are TRBV5-6 and TRBJ2-7, with 8 nucleotides matching TRBD1. The CDR3 has 15 amino acids. The V gene's germline CDR1 is SGHDT and CDR2 YYEEEE. The J segment lost 5 bases and the V segment lost 1 base, leaving 8 bases of the junction unmatched. CDR3 nucleotides: TGTGCCAGCAGCTTGTTGCCAGGGGGCGACGACGAGCAGTACTTC. Translated: CASSLLPGGDDEQYF.

The chain links TRBV5-1 to TRBJ1-1; D might be TRBD1 (6 bases). The CDR3 has 16 amino acids. Germline V gene lookup returns CDR1 SGHRS and CDR2 YFSETQ. V was clipped by 0 bases and J by 4 bases, with 16 bases between them. CDR3 protein: CASSLGYRAGGTEAFF. For the CDR3, the DNA is TGCGCCAGCAGCTTGGGGTACAGGGCAGGAGGCACTGAAGCTTTCTTT. Drawing the rest from reference TRBV5-1 and TRBJ1-1, the complete variable domain is KAGVTQTPRYLIKTRGQQVTLSCSPISGHRSVSWYQQTPGQGLQFLFEYFSETQRNKGNFPGRFSGRQFSNSRSEMNVSTLELGDSALYLCASSLGYRAGGTEAFFGQGTRLTVV.

V and J are TRBV3-1 (or the pseudogene TRBV3-2) and TRBJ2-1; no reliable D call. CDR3 size: 15 residues. With 0 bases removed from V and 6 bases from J, the gap between germline ends came to 12 bases. Germline V gene lookup returns CDR1 LGHDT and CDR2 YNNKEL (reference sequence). The DNA for the CDR3 is TGTGCCAGCAGCCAAGACGTGTCTTTCAGCAATGAGCAGTTCTTC. Amino acids: CASSQDVSFSNEQFF.

V usage is TRBV5-8 and J usage is TRBJ2-3; D is perhaps TRBD2 (7 bases). Germline V gene lookup returns CDR1 SGHTS and CDR2 YDEGEE. CDR3 length equals 14 residues. With 3 bases removed from V and 12 bases from J, the gap between germline ends came to 20 bases. CDR3 amino acids: CASSSPGAGASQYF. Here the CDR3 DNA reads TGTGCCAGCAGCTCGCCCGGTGCGGGGGCAAGTCAGTATTTT. Based on the CDR3 plus reference TRBV5-8 and TRBJ2-3, the full variable domain is EAGVTQSPTHLIKTRGQQATLRCSPISGHTSVYWYQQALGLGLQFLLWYDEGEERNRGNFPPRFSGRQFPNYSSELNVNALELEDSALYLCASSSPGAGASQYFGPGTRLTVL.

This chain uses TRBV6-5 with TRBJ1-3; the match to TRBD1 covers 7 bases. The V gene end was trimmed by 6 bases and the J gene end by 2 bases; junction bases not matched to a gene: 7. This CDR3 is 15 amino acids long. Germline V gene lookup returns CDR1 MNHEY and CDR2 SVGAGI. The CDR3 is CASRKGAFTGNTIYF. DNA of the CDR3: TGTGCCAGCAGGAAGGGGGCGTTCACTGGAAACACCATATATTTT.

The chain carries TRBV18 and TRBJ2-5, with TRBD1 as a possible D gene (6 bases). The CDR3 is made up of 13 amino acids. Germline V gene sequence: CDR1 KGHSH, CDR2 LQKENI. V was cut by 8 bases and J by 1 base, with 11 bases left in between. CDR3 loop: CASARGGQETQYF. The CDR3 region has the DNA TGTGCCAGCGCGCGAGGGGGCCAAGAGACCCAGTACTTC.

The genes are TRBV4-1 and TRBJ1-1; 10 bases align to TRBD1. Unmatched junction bases numbered 8, after V lost 2 bases and J lost 5 bases. Germline V gene sequence: CDR1 MGHRA, CDR2 YSYEKL. The CDR3 runs to 16 residues. The CDR3 nucleotides are TGCGCCAGCAGCCAACCGAGACAGGGGGCGCGAACTGAAGCTTTCTTT. Its translation: CASSQPRQGARTEAFF.